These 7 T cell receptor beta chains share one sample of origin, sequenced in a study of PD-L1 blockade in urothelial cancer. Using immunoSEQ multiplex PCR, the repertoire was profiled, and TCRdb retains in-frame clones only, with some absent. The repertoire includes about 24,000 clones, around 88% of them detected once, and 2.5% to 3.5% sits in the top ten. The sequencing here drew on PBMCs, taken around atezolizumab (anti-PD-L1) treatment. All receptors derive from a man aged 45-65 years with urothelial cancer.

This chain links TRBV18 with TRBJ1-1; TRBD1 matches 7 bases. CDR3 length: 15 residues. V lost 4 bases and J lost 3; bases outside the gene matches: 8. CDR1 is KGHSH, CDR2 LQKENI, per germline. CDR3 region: CASSQGQVSDTEAFF. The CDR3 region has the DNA TGTGCCAGCTCACAAGGACAGGTATCAGACACTGAAGCTTTCTTT.

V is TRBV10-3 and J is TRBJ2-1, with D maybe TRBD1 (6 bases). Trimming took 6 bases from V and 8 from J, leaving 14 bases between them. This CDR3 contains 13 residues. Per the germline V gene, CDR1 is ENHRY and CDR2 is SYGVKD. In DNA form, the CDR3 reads TGTGCCATCAGGCAGACAGGCATCCATGAGCAGTTCTTC. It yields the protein CAIRQTGIHEQFF.

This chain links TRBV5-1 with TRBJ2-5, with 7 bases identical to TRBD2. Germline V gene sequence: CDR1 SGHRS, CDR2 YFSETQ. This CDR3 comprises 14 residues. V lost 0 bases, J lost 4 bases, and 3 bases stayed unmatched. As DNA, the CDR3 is TGCGCCAGCAGCTTGGAGGGCGGGAGAGAGACCCAGTACTTC. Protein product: CASSLEGGRETQYF. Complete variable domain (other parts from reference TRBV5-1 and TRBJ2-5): KAGVTQTPRYLIKTRGQQVTLSCSPISGHRSVSWYQQTPGQGLQFLFEYFSETQRNKGNFPGRFSGRQFSNSRSEMNVSTLELGDSALYLCASSLEGGRETQYFGPGTRLLVL.

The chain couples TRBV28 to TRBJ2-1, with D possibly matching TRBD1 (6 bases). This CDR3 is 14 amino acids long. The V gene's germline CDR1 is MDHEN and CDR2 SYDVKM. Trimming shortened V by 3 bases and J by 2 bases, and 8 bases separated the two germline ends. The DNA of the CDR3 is TGTGCCAGCAGTTTGGGGGCCACCTACAATGAGCAGTTCTTC. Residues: CASSLGATYNEQFF.

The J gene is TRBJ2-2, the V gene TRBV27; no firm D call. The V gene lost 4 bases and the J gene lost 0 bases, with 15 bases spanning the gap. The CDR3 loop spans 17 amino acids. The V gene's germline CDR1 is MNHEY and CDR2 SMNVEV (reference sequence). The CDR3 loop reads CASSSPYRVANTGELFF. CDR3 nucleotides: TGTGCCAGCAGTTCTCCTTACAGAGTCGCGAACACCGGGGAGCTGTTTTTT.

CDR3 nucleotide sequence: TGTGCCACCAGCGCCCGGGACTTTTCCCACGAGCAGTACTTC. Translating it yields CATSARDFSHEQYF. V gene TRBV15 combines with J gene TRBJ2-7; perhaps TRBD2 as D (6 bases). The CDR3 is 14 residues long. Per the germline V gene, CDR1 is LNHNV and CDR2 is YYDKDF (reference sequence). Deletions cut 5 bases from V and 5 bases from J, with 16 bases between.

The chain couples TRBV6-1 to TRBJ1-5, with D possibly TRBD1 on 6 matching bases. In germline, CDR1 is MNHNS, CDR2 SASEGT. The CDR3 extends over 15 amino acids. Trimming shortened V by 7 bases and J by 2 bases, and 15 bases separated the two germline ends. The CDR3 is CASIWGLGGNQPQHF. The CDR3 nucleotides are TGTGCCAGCATCTGGGGGCTGGGTGGCAATCAGCCCCAGCATTTT.